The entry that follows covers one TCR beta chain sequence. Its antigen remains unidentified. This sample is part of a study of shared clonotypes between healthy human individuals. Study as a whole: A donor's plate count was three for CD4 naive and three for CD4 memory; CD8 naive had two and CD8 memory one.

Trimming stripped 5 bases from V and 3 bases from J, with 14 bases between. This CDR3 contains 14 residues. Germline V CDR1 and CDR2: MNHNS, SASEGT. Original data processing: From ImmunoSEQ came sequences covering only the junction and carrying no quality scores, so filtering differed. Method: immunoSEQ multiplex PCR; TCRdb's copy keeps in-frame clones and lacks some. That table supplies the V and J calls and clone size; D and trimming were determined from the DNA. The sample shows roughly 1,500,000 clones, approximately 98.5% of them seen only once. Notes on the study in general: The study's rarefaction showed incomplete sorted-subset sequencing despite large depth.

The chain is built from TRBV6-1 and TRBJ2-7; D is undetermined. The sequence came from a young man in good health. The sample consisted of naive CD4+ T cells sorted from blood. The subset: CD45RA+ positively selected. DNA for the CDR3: TGTGCCAGCAGTCCAGTCATCGGATACTACGAGCAGTACTTC. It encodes CASSPVIGYYEQYF.